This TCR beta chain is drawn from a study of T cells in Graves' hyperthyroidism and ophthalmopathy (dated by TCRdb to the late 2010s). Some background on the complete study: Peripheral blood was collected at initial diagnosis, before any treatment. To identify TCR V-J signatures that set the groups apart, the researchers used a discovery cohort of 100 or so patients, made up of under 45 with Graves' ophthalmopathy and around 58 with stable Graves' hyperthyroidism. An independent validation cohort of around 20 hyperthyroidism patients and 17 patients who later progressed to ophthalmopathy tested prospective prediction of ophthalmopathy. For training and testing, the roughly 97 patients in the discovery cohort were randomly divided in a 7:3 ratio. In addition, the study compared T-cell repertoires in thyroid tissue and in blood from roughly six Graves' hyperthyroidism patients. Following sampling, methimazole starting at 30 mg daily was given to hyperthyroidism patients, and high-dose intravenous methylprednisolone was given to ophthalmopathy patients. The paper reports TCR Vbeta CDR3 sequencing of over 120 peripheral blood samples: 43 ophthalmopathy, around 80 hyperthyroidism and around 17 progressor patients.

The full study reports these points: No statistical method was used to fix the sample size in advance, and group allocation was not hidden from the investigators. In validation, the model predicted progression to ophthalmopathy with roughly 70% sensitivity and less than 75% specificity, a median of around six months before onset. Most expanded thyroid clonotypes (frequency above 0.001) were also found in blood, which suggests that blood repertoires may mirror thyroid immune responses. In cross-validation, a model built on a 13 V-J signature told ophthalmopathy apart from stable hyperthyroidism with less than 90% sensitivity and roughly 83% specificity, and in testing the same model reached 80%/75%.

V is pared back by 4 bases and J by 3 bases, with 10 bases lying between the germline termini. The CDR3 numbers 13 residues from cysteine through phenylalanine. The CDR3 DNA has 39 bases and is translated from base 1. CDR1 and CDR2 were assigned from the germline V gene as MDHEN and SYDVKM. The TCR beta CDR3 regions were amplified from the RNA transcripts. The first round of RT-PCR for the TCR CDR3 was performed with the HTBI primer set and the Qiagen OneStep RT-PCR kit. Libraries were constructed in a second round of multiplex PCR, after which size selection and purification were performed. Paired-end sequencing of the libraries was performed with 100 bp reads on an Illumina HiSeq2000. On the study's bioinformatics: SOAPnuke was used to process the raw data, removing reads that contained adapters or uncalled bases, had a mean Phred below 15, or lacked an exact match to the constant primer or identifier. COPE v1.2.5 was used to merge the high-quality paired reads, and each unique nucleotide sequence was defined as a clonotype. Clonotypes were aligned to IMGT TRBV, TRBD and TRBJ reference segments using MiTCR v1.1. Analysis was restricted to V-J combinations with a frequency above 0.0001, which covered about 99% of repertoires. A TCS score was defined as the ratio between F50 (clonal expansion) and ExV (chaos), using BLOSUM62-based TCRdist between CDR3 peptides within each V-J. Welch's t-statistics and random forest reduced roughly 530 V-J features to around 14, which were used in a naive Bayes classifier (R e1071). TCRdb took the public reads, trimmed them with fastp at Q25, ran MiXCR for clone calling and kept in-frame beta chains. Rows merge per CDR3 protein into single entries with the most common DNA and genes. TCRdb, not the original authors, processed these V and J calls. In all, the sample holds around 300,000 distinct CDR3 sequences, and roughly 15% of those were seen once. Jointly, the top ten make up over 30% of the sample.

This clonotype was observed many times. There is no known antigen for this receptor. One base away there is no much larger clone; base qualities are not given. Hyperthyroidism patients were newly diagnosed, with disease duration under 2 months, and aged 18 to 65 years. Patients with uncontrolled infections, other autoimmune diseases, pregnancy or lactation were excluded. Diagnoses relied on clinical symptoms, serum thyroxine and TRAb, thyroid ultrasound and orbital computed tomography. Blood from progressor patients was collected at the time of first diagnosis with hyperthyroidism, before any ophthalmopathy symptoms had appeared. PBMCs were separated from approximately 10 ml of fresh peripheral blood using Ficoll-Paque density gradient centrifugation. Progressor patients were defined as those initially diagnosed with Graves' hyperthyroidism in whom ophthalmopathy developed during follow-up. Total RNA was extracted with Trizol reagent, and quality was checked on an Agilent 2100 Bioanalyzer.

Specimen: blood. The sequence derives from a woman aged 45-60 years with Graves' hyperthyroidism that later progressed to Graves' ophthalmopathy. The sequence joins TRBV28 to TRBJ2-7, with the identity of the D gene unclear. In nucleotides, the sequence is TGTGCCAGCAGTTCATACCCCTACTACGAGCAGTACTTC. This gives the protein CASSSYPYYEQYF.